This is a list of T cell receptor beta chains from one sample in a study of T-cell memory formation after mild COVID-19. Via MiXCR, TCRdb re-called the 5' RACE reads, giving one row per CDR3 protein. The sample shows 180,000 or so distinct CDR3 sequences, approximately 10% of them seen only once. The material sequenced was PBMCs or a T cell subset sorted from them (not recorded which). The receptors originated from a man aged 18 to 29 who had mild COVID-19 (a few samples of this study predate the infection). Cell type and time point are not known. Both conserved end residues are part of each CDR3. A D gene is named only where the DNA matches it firmly. Size is omitted from some rows. Given values are once, few, many or a class for expanded clones.

TRBV4-1,15,.,TRBJ2-7,few,TGCGCCAGCAGCCACCACCGGGACGGGGACTACGAGCAGTACTTC,CASSHHRDGDYEQYF
TRBV12-3/TRBV12-4,13,.,TRBJ2-1,.,TGTGCCAGCAGTTTTGCCAGCTACAATGAGCAGTTCTTC,CASSFASYNEQFF
TRBV7-2,20,.,TRBJ1-5,few,TGTGCCAGCAGCTTAGCTGGGACTCCCCTGAAGGGGGTTAACAATCAGCCCCAGCATTTT,CASSLAGTPLKGVNNQPQHF
TRBV5-4,17,TRBD2,TRBJ2-3,.,TGTGCCAGCAGCTTGGCCCCTAGCGGAACTTCCACAGATACGCAGTATTTT,CASSLAPSGTSTDTQYF
TRBV6-1,13,.,TRBJ1-1,.,TGTGCCAGCGTACAGGTCCGGAACACTGAAGCTTTCTTT,CASVQVRNTEAFF
TRBV7-2,14,TRBD1,TRBJ1-2,many,TGTGCCAGCAGCACCGGACAGGGAGGGTTAGGCTACACCTTC,CASSTGQGGLGYTF
TRBV7-2,18,.,TRBJ2-1,few,TGTGCCAGCAGCCCCCGATCCGGACAGACACTCCAATACAATGAGCAGTTCTTC,CASSPRSGQTLQYNEQFF
TRBV7-8,14,.,TRBJ2-5,few,TGTGCCAGCAGCCAAGAGCCCCTTCAAGAGACCCAGTACTTC,CASSQEPLQETQYF
TRBV4-3,13,.,TRBJ1-3,many,TGCGCCAGCAGCCAAGATTCGGGAAACACCATATATTTT,CASSQDSGNTIYF
TRBV15,20,.,TRBJ2-7,few,TGTGCCACCAGCAGAGATCTCGCACGGAACCGGGACGGACTTTACTACGAGCAGTACTTC,CATSRDLARNRDGLYYEQYF
TRBV7-2,15,.,TRBJ1-5,few,TGTGCCAGCAGCTCCGGGTCCCAAGGCAATCAGCCCCAGCATTTT,CASSSGSQGNQPQHF
TRBV7-9,11,.,TRBJ2-1,many,TGTGCCAGCAGCTGGGGCAGTGAGCAGTTCTTC,CASSWGSEQFF
TRBV7-2,15,.,TRBJ2-3,.,TGTGCCAGCAGCTTTTCGGGGGTCGCTGAAGATACGCAGTATTTT,CASSFSGVAEDTQYF
TRBV6-5,14,.,TRBJ1-5,many,TGTGCCAGCAGCCGAGCGGTGGGCAATCAGCCCCAGCATTTT,CASSRAVGNQPQHF
TRBV9,15,TRBD2,TRBJ2-2,many,TGTGCCAGCAGCGTAGATGGACTAGCGGCCGGGGAGCTGTTTTTT,CASSVDGLAAGELFF
TRBV20-1,12,.,TRBJ2-2,few,TGCAGTGCTTACTACCACACCGGGGAGCTGTTTTTT,CSAYYHTGELFF
TRBV2,14,.,TRBJ2-2,few,TGTGCCAGCAGTGAACTTGGAAACACCGGGGAGCTGTTTTTT,CASSELGNTGELFF
TRBV7-2,16,TRBD2,TRBJ2-3,.,TGTGCCAGCAGCCTTTACCTAGCGGGCCACACAGATACGCAGTATTTT,CASSLYLAGHTDTQYF
TRBV4-1,17,.,TRBJ2-3,many,TGCGCCAGCAGCCAAGAGAATCGGGAGGCAGGGGAATATACGCAGTATTTT,CASSQENREAGEYTQYF
TRBV5-5,13,.,TRBJ2-7,.,TGTGCCAGCAGCTGGGACTTTGCCTACGAGCAGTACTTC,CASSWDFAYEQYF
TRBV5-1,13,.,TRBJ1-1,few,TGCGCCAGCAGAGGGGATTATAACACTGAAGCTTTCTTT,CASRGDYNTEAFF
TRBV7-3,13,.,TRBJ1-2,few,TGTGCCAGCAGCTTAACAGCTGGGGGTGGCTACACCTTC,CASSLTAGGGYTF
TRBV11-1,16,TRBD1,TRBJ2-3,few,TGTGCCAGCAGCTTAAAGCTGGACAGGGCAGGAGATACGCAGTATTTT,CASSLKLDRAGDTQYF
TRBV20-1,13,.,TRBJ2-5,.,TGCAGTGCTAGACTCCCACGGCAGGAGACCCAGTACTTC,CSARLPRQETQYF
TRBV2,14,TRBD1,TRBJ1-1,many,TGTGCCAGCAGAAGGACAGGGACGAACACTGAAGCTTTCTTT,CASRRTGTNTEAFF
TRBV6-6,13,.,TRBJ1-2,few,TGTGCCAGCGCCCCCGTGAGGGACTATGGCTACACCTTC,CASAPVRDYGYTF
TRBV7-2,13,.,TRBJ2-1,.,TGTGCCAGCAGCTTAGCGGAGGGAGGTGAGCAGTTCTTC,CASSLAEGGEQFF
TRBV4-3,16,TRBD2,TRBJ2-5,few,TGCGCCAGCAGCCAAGGGACTAGATCGTACCAAGAGACCCAGTACTTC,CASSQGTRSYQETQYF
TRBV3-1,18,.,TRBJ1-5,.,TGTGCCAGCAGCCATGGGCCTAATATGCCGGGGAGCAATCAGCCCCAGCATTTT,CASSHGPNMPGSNQPQHF
TRBV15,14,.,TRBJ1-2,.,TGTGCCACCAGCGGAGACACTCAAGGCCATGGCTACACCTTC,CATSGDTQGHGYTF
TRBV6-1,14,.,TRBJ2-5,.,TGTGCCAGCAGAGTGGGACCGATCCAAGAGACCCAGTACTTC,CASRVGPIQETQYF